A selection of T cell receptor beta chains follows, all from one sample in a study of immune evolution from preneoplasia to lung adenocarcinoma. Sequencing used immunoSEQ multiplex PCR; TCRdb keeps in-frame clones, though not all of them. The sample has approximately 4,400 clones, around 88% seen once. The sample taken for sequencing was FFPE lung adenocarcinoma in situ tissue. Receptors originate from a person aged 55-80 years with lung adenocarcinoma. CDR3s include the opening cysteine and the closing phenylalanine or tryptophan. D genes are given only for firm matches. The size of a clone is reported for some rows only, either as once, few or many, or as a class for expanded clones.

clone size: -
J gene: TRBJ2-1
V gene: TRBV7-3
D gene: -
CDR3 protein: CASSSSPGSYNEQFF
CDR3 DNA: TGTGCCAGCAGCTCGTCCCCGGGGTCCTACAATGAGCAGTTCTTC

clone size: -
J gene: TRBJ1-5
V gene: TRBV6-5
D gene: -
CDR3 protein: CASSYIRNQPQHF
CDR3 DNA: TGTGCCAGCAGTTATATTCGCAATCAGCCCCAGCATTTT

clone size: -
J gene: TRBJ2-7
V gene: TRBV28
D gene: TRBD1
CDR3 protein: CASSERGQGSSYEQYF
CDR3 DNA: TGTGCCAGCAGTGAACGAGGACAGGGGAGCTCCTACGAGCAGTACTTC

clone size: -
J gene: TRBJ2-3
V gene: TRBV6-1
D gene: -
CDR3 protein: CASIPGQGHTDTQYF
CDR3 DNA: TGTGCCAGCATCCCCGGCCAGGGACACACAGATACGCAGTATTTT

clone size: -
J gene: TRBJ2-1
V gene: TRBV6-1
D gene: -
CDR3 protein: CASSDPGRFPFF
CDR3 DNA: TGTGCCAGCAGTGACCCCGGGCGCTTTCCGTTCTTC

clone size: -
J gene: TRBJ1-5
V gene: TRBV11-1
D gene: -
CDR3 protein: CASSLAPGSPQHF
CDR3 DNA: TGTGCCAGCAGCTTAGCGCCAGGGTCCCCCCAGCATTTT

clone size: -
J gene: TRBJ2-5
V gene: TRBV7-8
D gene: TRBD1
CDR3 protein: CASSRDSETQYF
CDR3 DNA: TGTGCCAGCAGCCGGGACAGCGAGACCCAGTACTTC

clone size: -
J gene: TRBJ2-7
V gene: TRBV19
D gene: -
CDR3 protein: CASSIDLWAGSYEQYF
CDR3 DNA: TGTGCCAGTAGTATAGATCTCTGGGCGGGTTCCTACGAGCAGTACTTC

clone size: -
J gene: TRBJ1-1
V gene: TRBV11-3
D gene: -
CDR3 protein: CASSLSGGNTEAFF
CDR3 DNA: TGTGCCAGCAGCTTGAGTGGGGGAAATACTGAAGCTTTCTTT

clone size: once
J gene: TRBJ2-7
V gene: TRBV27
D gene: -
CDR3 protein: CASSPYGQLYEQYF
CDR3 DNA: TGTGCCAGCAGTCCATATGGACAGCTCTACGAGCAGTACTTC

clone size: -
J gene: TRBJ2-3
V gene: TRBV28
D gene: TRBD2
CDR3 protein: CASSTSGLGADTQYF
CDR3 DNA: TGTGCCAGCAGTACCTCGGGACTAGGGGCAGATACGCAGTATTTT

clone size: few
J gene: TRBJ1-4
V gene: TRBV19
D gene: -
CDR3 protein: CASSIVGGGHEKLFF
CDR3 DNA: TGTGCCAGTAGTATAGTCGGGGGGGGACATGAAAAACTGTTTTTT

clone size: -
J gene: TRBJ2-3
V gene: TRBV18
D gene: TRBD2
CDR3 protein: CASSPTSADTQYF
CDR3 DNA: TGTGCCAGCTCTCCGACTAGCGCAGATACGCAGTATTTT

clone size: -
J gene: TRBJ2-5
V gene: TRBV7-9
D gene: -
CDR3 protein: CASSRGSGETQYF
CDR3 DNA: TGTGCCAGCAGCAGGGGCTCGGGAGAGACCCAGTACTTC

clone size: -
J gene: TRBJ2-7
V gene: TRBV6-1
D gene: TRBD1
CDR3 protein: CASSWDRREQYF
CDR3 DNA: TGTGCCAGCAGTTGGGACAGGCGCGAGCAGTACTTC

clone size: -
J gene: TRBJ1-5
V gene: TRBV9
D gene: -
CDR3 protein: CASSVLDNQPQHF
CDR3 DNA: TGTGCCAGCAGCGTACTGGACAATCAGCCCCAGCATTTT

clone size: once
J gene: TRBJ1-2
V gene: TRBV27
D gene: TRBD1
CDR3 protein: CASRDGTGYGYTF
CDR3 DNA: TGTGCCAGCAGGGACGGGACAGGCTATGGCTACACCTTC

clone size: -
J gene: TRBJ1-4
V gene: TRBV5-1
D gene: TRBD1
CDR3 protein: CASSQGIGEKLFF
CDR3 DNA: TGCGCCAGCTCACAGGGGATCGGTGAAAAACTGTTTTTT

clone size: -
J gene: TRBJ1-1
V gene: TRBV5-1
D gene: -
CDR3 protein: CASSRATNTEAFF
CDR3 DNA: TGCGCCAGCAGCCGCGCGACAAACACTGAAGCTTTCTTT

clone size: -
J gene: TRBJ2-2
V gene: TRBV10-3
D gene: TRBD2
CDR3 protein: CAISRGGDTGELFF
CDR3 DNA: TGTGCCATCTCCCGGGGGGGGGACACCGGGGAGCTGTTTTTT

clone size: -
J gene: TRBJ2-3
V gene: TRBV5-4
D gene: -
CDR3 protein: CASSLAPWGGTDTQYF
CDR3 DNA: TGTGCCAGCAGCTTGGCTCCGTGGGGTGGGACAGATACGCAGTATTTT

clone size: -
J gene: TRBJ2-2
V gene: TRBV19
D gene: -
CDR3 protein: CASSIDQGSGELFF
CDR3 DNA: TGTGCCAGTAGTATAGATCAGGGAAGCGGGGAGCTGTTTTTT

clone size: -
J gene: TRBJ1-4
V gene: TRBV7-6
D gene: -
CDR3 protein: CASSLSGGPEKLFF
CDR3 DNA: TGTGCCAGCAGCTTAAGCGGCGGCCCCGAAAAACTGTTTTTT

clone size: -
J gene: TRBJ2-7
V gene: TRBV29-1
D gene: TRBD2
CDR3 protein: CSVVITGGASYEQYF
CDR3 DNA: TGCAGCGTTGTAATAACGGGGGGGGCCTCCTACGAGCAGTACTTC

clone size: once
J gene: TRBJ2-2
V gene: TRBV30
D gene: -
CDR3 protein: CAWSPVRGVNTGELFF
CDR3 DNA: TGTGCCTGGAGTCCTGTCAGGGGCGTGAACACCGGGGAGCTGTTTTTT

clone size: -
J gene: TRBJ2-1
V gene: TRBV5-1
D gene: TRBD2
CDR3 protein: CASSATGDYPTDEQFF
CDR3 DNA: TGCGCCAGCAGCGCGACCGGGGACTACCCTACGGATGAGCAGTTCTTC

clone size: -
J gene: TRBJ2-7
V gene: TRBV11-2
D gene: -
CDR3 protein: CASSFRDKVRF
CDR3 DNA: TGTGCCAGCAGCTTCCGGGACAAGGTTCGCTTC

clone size: -
J gene: TRBJ1-2
V gene: TRBV4-1
D gene: -
CDR3 protein: CASSQTAGAYGYTF
CDR3 DNA: TGCGCCAGCAGCCAGACGGCAGGAGCCTATGGCTACACCTTC

clone size: -
J gene: TRBJ1-5
V gene: TRBV5-8
D gene: -
CDR3 protein: CASKRQINQPQHF
CDR3 DNA: TGTGCCAGCAAACGGCAGATTAATCAGCCCCAGCATTTT

clone size: -
J gene: TRBJ1-6
V gene: TRBV4-1
D gene: -
CDR3 protein: CASSQGDRNNSPLHF
CDR3 DNA: TGCGCCAGCAGCCAAGGAGACAGAAATAATTCACCCCTCCACTTT

clone size: -
J gene: TRBJ1-2
V gene: TRBV5-4
D gene: -
CDR3 protein: CASSSTGLNYGYTF
CDR3 DNA: TGTGCCAGCAGCTCAACAGGGCTTAACTATGGCTACACCTTC

clone size: -
J gene: TRBJ2-7
V gene: TRBV5-8
D gene: TRBD2
CDR3 protein: CASSGGGRISYEQYF
CDR3 DNA: TGTGCCAGCAGCGGGGGGGGACGGATTTCCTACGAGCAGTACTTC

clone size: -
J gene: TRBJ2-1
V gene: TRBV6-5
D gene: TRBD2
CDR3 protein: CASSPQLASYNEQFF
CDR3 DNA: TGTGCCAGCAGTCCCCAACTAGCGAGTTACAATGAGCAGTTCTTC

clone size: -
J gene: TRBJ1-4
V gene: TRBV28
D gene: -
CDR3 protein: CASSLLGTTNEKLFF
CDR3 DNA: TGTGCCAGCAGTTTACTGGGGACAACAAATGAAAAACTGTTTTTT

clone size: -
J gene: TRBJ2-5
V gene: TRBV7-9
D gene: -
CDR3 protein: CASSFYGGLQETQYF
CDR3 DNA: TGTGCCAGCAGCTTCTACGGGGGCTTACAAGAGACCCAGTACTTC

clone size: -
J gene: TRBJ1-5
V gene: TRBV6-6
D gene: -
CDR3 protein: CASRETWELYQPQHF
CDR3 DNA: TGTGCCAGCAGGGAGACCTGGGAGTTGTATCAGCCCCAGCATTTT

clone size: -
J gene: TRBJ1-2
V gene: TRBV7-9
D gene: TRBD1
CDR3 protein: CASSFDRGPVGYTF
CDR3 DNA: TGTGCCAGCAGCTTTGACAGGGGGCCTGTTGGCTACACCTTC

clone size: once
J gene: TRBJ2-3
V gene: TRBV27
D gene: -
CDR3 protein: CASSPGVFRLDTQYF
CDR3 DNA: TGTGCCAGCAGCCCGGGGGTTTTCCGCCTCGATACGCAGTATTTT

clone size: -
J gene: TRBJ1-6
V gene: TRBV4-2
D gene: -
CDR3 protein: CASSQDPPRGSSYNSPLHF
CDR3 DNA: TGTGCCAGCAGCCAAGATCCCCCCCGGGGTAGCTCCTATAATTCACCCCTCCACTTT

clone size: -
J gene: TRBJ2-3
V gene: TRBV11-1
D gene: -
CDR3 protein: CASSLPSGAGGTDTQYF
CDR3 DNA: TGTGCCAGCAGCTTACCTTCAGGGGCCGGAGGTACAGATACGCAGTATTTT

clone size: -
J gene: TRBJ2-7
V gene: TRBV4-1
D gene: -
CDR3 protein: CASSQAYGPYEQYF
CDR3 DNA: TGCGCCAGCAGCCAAGCGTACGGCCCCTACGAGCAGTACTTC

clone size: -
J gene: TRBJ2-2
V gene: TRBV5-1
D gene: -
CDR3 protein: CASSPDPGSNTGELFF
CDR3 DNA: TGCGCCAGCAGCCCGGACCCGGGATCGAACACCGGGGAGCTGTTTTTT

clone size: -
J gene: TRBJ2-3
V gene: TRBV5-1
D gene: -
CDR3 protein: CASSLELQGKTDTQYF
CDR3 DNA: TGCGCCAGCAGCTTGGAATTGCAGGGAAAAACAGATACGCAGTATTTT

clone size: -
J gene: TRBJ2-5
V gene: TRBV5-4
D gene: -
CDR3 protein: CASSRDTVETQYF
CDR3 DNA: TGTGCCAGCAGTCGGGACACCGTGGAGACCCAGTACTTC